The entry below gives a single T cell receptor (beta chain) sequence along with its context. TCRdb's copy holds only in-frame clones and misses some; the assay was immunoSEQ multiplex PCR. Among fewer than 100,000 clones listed, roughly 87% were seen once. These data are taken from a study of OX40 agonist ivuxolimab in advanced cancers. This CDR3 spans 12 amino acids. The V gene's germline CDR1 is GTSNPN and CDR2 SVGIG (reference sequence). This TCR was sampled from an adult with an advanced solid tumor such as melanoma, head and neck, liver or kidney cancer. The chain has TRBV30 and TRBJ1-1; weak D call: TRBD1 (6 bases). The sample was CD4+ or CD8+ T cells sorted from blood, taken in a trial of the OX40 agonist ivuxolimab. The CDR3 nucleotides read TGTGCAGACGGGGGCGCGGGGACTGAAGCTTTCTTT. It specifies CADGGAGTEAFF.